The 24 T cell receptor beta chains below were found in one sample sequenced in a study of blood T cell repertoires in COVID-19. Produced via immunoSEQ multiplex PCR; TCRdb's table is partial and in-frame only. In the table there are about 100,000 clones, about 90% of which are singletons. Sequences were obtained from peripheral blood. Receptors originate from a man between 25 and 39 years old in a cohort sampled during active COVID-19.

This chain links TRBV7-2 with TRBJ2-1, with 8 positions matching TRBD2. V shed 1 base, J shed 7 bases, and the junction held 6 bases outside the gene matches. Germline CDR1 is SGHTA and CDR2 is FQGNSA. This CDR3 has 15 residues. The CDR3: CASSLVSGVLNEQFF. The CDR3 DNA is TGTGCCAGCAGCTTAGTTAGCGGGGTTTTGAATGAGCAGTTCTTC.

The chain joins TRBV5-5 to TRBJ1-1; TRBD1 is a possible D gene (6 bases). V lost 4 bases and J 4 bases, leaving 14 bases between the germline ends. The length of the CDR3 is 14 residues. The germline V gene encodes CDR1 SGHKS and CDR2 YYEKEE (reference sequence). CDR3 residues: CASSLQGQGTEAFF. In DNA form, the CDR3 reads TGTGCCAGCAGCCTTCAGGGGCAGGGCACTGAAGCTTTCTTT.

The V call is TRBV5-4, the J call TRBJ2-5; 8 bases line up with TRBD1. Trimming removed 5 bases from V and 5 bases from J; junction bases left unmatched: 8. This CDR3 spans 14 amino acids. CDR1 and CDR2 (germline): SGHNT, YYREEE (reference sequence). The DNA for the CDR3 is TGTGCCAGCAGTTTACAGGGGGATGGGGAGACCCAGTACTTC. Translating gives CASSLQGDGETQYF.

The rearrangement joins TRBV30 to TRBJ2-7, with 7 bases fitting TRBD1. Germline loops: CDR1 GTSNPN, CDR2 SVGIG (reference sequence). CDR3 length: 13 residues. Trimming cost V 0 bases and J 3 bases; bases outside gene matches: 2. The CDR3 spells CAWSVGQVYEQYF. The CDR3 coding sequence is TGTGCCTGGAGTGTTGGACAGGTCTACGAGCAGTACTTC.

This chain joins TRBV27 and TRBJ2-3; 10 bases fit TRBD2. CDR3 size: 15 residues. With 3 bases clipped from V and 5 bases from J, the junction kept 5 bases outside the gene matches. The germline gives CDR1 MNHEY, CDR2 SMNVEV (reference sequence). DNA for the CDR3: TGTGCCAGCAGTTTGCTAGCGGGGGAAGGAGATACGCAGTATTTT. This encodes CASSLLAGEGDTQYF.

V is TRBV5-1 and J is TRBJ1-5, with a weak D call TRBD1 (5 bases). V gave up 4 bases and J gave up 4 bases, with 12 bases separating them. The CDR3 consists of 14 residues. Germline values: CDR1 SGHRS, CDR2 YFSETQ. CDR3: CASSGGQGNQPQHF. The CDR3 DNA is TGCGCCAGCAGCGGTGGGCAGGGTAATCAGCCCCAGCATTTT.

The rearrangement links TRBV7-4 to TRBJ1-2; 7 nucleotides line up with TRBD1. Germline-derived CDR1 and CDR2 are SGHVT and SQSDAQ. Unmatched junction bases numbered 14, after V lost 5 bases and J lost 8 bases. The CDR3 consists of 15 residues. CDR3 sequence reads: CASSPPPQGSGGYTF. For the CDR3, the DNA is TGTGCCAGCAGCCCCCCCCCACAGGGGTCGGGGGGCTACACCTTC.

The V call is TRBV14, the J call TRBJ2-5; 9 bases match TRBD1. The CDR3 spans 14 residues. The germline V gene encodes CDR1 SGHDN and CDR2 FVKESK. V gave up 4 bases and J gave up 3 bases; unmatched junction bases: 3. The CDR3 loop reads CASSRDRVKETQYF. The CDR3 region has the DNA TGTGCCAGCAGCCGGGACAGGGTCAAAGAGACCCAGTACTTC.

The CDR3 spells CATRGAVYSGNTIYF. As DNA, the CDR3 is TGTGCCACCCGAGGAGCAGTTTACTCTGGAAACACCATATATTTT. This sequence joins TRBV19 and TRBJ1-3, with D unresolved. The CDR3 runs 15 residues. Trimming took 10 bases from V and 0 from J, leaving 16 bases between them. Germline V lookup: CDR1 LNHDA, CDR2 SQIVND (reference sequence).

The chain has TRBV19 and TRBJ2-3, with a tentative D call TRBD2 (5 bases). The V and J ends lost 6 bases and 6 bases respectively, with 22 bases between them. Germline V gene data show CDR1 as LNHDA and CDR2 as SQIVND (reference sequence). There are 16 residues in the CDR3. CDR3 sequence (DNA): TGTGCCAGTAGGAAACCAGGACTGGGCCGAGAGGATACGCAGTATTTT. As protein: CASRKPGLGREDTQYF.

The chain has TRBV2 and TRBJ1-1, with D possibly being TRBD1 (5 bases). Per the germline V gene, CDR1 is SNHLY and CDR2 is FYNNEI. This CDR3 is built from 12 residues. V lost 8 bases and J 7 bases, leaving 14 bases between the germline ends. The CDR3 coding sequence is TGTGCCAGCGACGGGGGGTTCTATGAAGCTTTCTTT. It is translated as CASDGGFYEAFF.

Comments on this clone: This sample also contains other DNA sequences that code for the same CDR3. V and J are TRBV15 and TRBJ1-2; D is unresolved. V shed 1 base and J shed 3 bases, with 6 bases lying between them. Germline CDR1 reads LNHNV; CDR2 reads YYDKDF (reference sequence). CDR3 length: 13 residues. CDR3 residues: CATSRGADYGYTF. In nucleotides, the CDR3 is TGTGCCACCAGCAGAGGAGCCGACTATGGCTACACCTTC.

The CDR3 DNA follows: TGTGCCAGCAGTCCCCTACTAGCGGGCGCAACAGGCGGGGAGCTGTTTTTT. This encodes CASSPLLAGATGGELFF. This rearrangement joins TRBV27 to TRBJ2-2, with 9 bases identical to TRBD2. The CDR3 runs 17 residues. CDR1 and CDR2 from the germline V gene are MNHEY and SMNVEV (reference sequence). With V trimmed by 5 bases and J by 7 bases, 14 bases remained unmatched.

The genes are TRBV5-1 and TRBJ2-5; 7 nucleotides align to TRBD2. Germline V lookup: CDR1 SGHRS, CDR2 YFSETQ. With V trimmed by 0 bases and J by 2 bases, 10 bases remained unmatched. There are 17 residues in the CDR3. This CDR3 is CASSLAGRAGDQETQYF. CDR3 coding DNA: TGCGCCAGCAGCTTGGCCGGCAGGGCGGGGGATCAAGAGACCCAGTACTTC.

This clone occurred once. CDR3 sequence reads: CASSLLDRTYGYTF. CDR3 in DNA: TGTGCCAGCAGCTTACTGGACAGGACCTATGGCTACACCTTC. The chain uses TRBV7-2 and TRBJ1-2; the match to TRBD1 covers 7 bases. After removal of 2 bases from V and 4 bases from J, the junction contained 4 bases not matched to a gene. Germline V CDR1 and CDR2: SGHTA, FQGNSA. The CDR3 spans 14 residues.

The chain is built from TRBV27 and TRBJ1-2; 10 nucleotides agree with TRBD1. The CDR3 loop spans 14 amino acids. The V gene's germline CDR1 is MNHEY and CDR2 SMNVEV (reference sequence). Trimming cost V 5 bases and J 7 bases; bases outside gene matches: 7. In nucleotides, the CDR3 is TGTGCCAGCAGTGACAGGGGGCAGCAGGGTGGCTACACCTTC. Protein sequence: CASSDRGQQGGYTF.

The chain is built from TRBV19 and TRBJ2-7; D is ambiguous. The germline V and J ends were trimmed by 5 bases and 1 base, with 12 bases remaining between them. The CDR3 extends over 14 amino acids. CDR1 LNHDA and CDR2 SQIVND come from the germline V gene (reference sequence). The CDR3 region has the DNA TGTGCCAGTAGTCTGGGCCCTAATTCCTACGAGCAGTACTTC. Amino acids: CASSLGPNSYEQYF.

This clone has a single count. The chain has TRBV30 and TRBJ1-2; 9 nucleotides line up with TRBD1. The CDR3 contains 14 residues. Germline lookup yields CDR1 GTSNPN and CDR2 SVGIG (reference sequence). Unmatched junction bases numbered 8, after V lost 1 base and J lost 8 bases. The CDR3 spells CAWSATGGRRGYTF. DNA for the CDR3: TGTGCCTGGAGTGCTACAGGGGGCCGTCGGGGCTACACCTTC.

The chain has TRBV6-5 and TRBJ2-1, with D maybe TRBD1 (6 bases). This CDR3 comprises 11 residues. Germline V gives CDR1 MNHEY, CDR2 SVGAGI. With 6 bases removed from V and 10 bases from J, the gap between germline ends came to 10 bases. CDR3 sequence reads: CASSPGTEQFF. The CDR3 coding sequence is TGTGCCAGCAGCCCCGGGACAGAGCAGTTCTTC.

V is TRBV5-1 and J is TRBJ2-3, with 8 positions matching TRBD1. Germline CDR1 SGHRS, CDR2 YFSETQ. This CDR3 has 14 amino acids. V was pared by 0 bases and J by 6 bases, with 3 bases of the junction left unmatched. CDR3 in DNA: TGCGCCAGCAGCTTGGCAGGGGGCAGGGATACGCAGTATTTT. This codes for CASSLAGGRDTQYF.

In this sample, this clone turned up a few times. CDR3 residues: CASSPRTGDFYGYTF. CDR3 DNA: TGTGCCAGCAGCCCCCGGACAGGGGATTTCTATGGCTACACCTTC. This chain joins TRBV7-2 and TRBJ1-2, with TRBD1 matching 9 bases. The trim removed 5 bases at V and 4 bases at J, leaving 8 bases unmatched. The CDR3 has 15 residues. Germline CDR1 and CDR2: SGHTA and FQGNSA.

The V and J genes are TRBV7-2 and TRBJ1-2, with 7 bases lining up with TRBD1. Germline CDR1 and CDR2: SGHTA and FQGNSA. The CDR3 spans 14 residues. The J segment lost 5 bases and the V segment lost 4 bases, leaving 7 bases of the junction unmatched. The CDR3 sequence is CASSSQGGGYGYTF. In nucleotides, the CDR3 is TGTGCCAGCAGCTCCCAAGGGGGCGGTTATGGCTACACCTTC.

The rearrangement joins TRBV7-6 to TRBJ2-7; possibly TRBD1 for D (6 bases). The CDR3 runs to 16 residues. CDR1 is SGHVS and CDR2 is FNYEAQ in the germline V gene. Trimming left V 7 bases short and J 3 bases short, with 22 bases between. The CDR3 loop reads CASTRIPNGQNYEQYF. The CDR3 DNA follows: TGTGCCAGCACCAGGATCCCCAACGGACAGAACTACGAGCAGTACTTC.

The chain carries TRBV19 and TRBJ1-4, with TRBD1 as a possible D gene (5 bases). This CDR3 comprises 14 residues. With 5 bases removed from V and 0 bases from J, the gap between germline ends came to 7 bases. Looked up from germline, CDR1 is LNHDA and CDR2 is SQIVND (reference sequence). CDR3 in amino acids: CASSDRSTNEKLFF. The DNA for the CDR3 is TGTGCCAGTAGTGACAGATCAACTAATGAAAAACTGTTTTTT.